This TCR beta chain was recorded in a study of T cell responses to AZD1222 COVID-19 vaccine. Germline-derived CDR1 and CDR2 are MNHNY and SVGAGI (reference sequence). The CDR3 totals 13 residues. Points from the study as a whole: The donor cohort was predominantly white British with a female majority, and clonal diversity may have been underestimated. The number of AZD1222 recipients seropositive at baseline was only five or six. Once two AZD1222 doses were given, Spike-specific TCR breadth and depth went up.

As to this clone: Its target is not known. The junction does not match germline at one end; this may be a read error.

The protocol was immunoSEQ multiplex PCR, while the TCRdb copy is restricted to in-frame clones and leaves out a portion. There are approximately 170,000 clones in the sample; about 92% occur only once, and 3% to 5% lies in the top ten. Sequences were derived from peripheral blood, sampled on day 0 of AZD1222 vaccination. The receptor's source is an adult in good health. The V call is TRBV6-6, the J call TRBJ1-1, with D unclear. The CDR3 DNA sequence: TGTGCCAGCAGTTACTATAAGGACTCTTCGGACCTTTTT. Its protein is CASSYYKDSSDLF.